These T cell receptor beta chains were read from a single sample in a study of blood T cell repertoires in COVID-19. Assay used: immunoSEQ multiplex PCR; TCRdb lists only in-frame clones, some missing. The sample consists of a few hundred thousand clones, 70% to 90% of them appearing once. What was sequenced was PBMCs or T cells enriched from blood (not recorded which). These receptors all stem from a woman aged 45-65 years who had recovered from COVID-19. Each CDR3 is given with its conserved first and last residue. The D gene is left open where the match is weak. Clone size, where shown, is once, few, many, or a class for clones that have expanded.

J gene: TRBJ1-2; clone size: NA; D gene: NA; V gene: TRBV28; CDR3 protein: CASSLFREIYGYTF; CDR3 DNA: TGTGCCAGCAGCCTTTTCAGGGAAATCTATGGCTACACCTTC
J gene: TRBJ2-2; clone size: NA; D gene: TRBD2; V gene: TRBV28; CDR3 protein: CASNSGLVNTGELFF; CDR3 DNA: TGTGCCAGCAATTCGGGACTAGTGAACACCGGGGAGCTGTTTTTT
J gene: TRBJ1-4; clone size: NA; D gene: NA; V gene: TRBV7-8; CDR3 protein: CASSLSRGWSNEKLFF; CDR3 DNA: TGTGCCAGCAGCTTAAGTAGGGGTTGGTCTAATGAAAAACTGTTTTTT
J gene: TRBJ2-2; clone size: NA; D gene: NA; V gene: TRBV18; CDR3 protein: CASSPGSTGNTGELFF; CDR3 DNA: TGTGCCAGCTCACCGGGCTCGACAGGGAACACCGGGGAGCTGTTTTTT
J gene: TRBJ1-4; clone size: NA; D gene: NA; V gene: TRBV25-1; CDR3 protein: CASSRRQYEKLFF; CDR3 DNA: TGTGCCAGCAGTAGAAGACAGTATGAAAAACTGTTTTTT
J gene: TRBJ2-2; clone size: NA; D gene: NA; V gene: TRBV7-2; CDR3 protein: CASSLVPDSSTGELFF; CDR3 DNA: TGTGCCAGCAGCTTAGTCCCGGACAGCAGTACCGGGGAGCTGTTTTTT
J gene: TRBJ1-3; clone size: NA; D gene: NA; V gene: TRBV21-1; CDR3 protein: CASSKVPWALSSGNTIYF; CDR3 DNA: TGTGCCAGCAGCAAAGTACCCTGGGCCCTTAGCTCTGGAAACACCATATATTTT
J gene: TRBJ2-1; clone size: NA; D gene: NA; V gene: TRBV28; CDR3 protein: CASSLRRPDNEQFF; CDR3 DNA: TGTGCCAGCAGTCTACGCAGGCCCGACAATGAGCAGTTCTTC
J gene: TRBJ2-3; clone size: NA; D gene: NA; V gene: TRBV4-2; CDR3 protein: CASSQDPSGTDTQYF; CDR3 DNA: TGTGCCAGCAGCCAAGATCCTAGCGGCACAGATACGCAGTATTTT
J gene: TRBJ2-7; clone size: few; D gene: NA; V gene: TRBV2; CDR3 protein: CASSQDSSYEQYF; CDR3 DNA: TGTGCCAGCAGTCAGGACTCCTCCTACGAGCAGTACTTC
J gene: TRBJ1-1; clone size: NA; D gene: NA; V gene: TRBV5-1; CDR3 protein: CASHLTRRQAFF; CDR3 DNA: TGCGCCAGCCACCTTACCAGGCGTCAAGCTTTCTTT
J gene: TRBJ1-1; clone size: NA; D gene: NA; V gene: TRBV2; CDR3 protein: CASSDDRRTEAFF; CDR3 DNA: TGTGCCAGCAGTGATGACAGGAGGACTGAAGCTTTCTTT
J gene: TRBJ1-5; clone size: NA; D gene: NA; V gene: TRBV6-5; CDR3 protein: CASSYGQANQPQHF; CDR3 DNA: TGTGCCAGCAGTTACGGGCAGGCCAATCAGCCCCAGCATTTT
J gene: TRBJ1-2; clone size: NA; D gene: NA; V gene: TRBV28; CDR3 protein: CASRRSGNYGYTF; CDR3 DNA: TGTGCCAGCAGGAGGTCGGGAAACTATGGCTACACCTTC
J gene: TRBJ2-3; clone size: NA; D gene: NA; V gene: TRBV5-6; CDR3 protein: CASNQGGAGRTDTQYF; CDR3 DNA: TGTGCCAGCAACCAAGGGGGGGCGGGGAGGACAGATACGCAGTATTTT
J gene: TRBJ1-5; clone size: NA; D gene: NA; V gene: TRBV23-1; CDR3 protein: CASSQSGVLYQPQHF; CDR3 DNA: TGCGCCAGCAGTCAATCGGGAGTTCTGTATCAGCCCCAGCATTTT
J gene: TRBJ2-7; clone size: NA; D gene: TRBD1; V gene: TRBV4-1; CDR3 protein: CASTPGQGIGYEQYF; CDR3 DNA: TGCGCCAGCACCCCTGGACAGGGAATAGGCTACGAGCAGTACTTC
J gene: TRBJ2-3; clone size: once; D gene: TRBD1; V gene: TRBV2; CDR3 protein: CVDRASTDTQYF; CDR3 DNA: TGCGTGGACAGGGCTAGCACAGATACGCAGTATTTT
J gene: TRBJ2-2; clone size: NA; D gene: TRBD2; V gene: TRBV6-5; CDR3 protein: CASSPGLAGTGELFF; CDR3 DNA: TGTGCCAGCAGTCCCGGACTAGCGGGCACCGGGGAGCTGTTTTTT
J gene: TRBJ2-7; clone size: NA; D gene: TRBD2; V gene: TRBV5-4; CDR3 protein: CASSTSGRASYEQYF; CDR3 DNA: TGTGCCAGCAGCACTAGCGGGAGGGCCTCCTACGAGCAGTACTTC
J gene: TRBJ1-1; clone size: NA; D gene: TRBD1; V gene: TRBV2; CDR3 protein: CASSVRQGNTEAFF; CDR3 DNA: TGTGCCAGCAGCGTTCGACAGGGGAACACTGAAGCTTTCTTT
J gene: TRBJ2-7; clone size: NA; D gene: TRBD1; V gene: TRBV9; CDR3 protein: CASSVTGGWGEQYF; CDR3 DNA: TGTGCCAGCAGCGTAACAGGGGGCTGGGGCGAGCAGTACTTC
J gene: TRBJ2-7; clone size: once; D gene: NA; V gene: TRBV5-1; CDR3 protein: CASSLLAEAYEQYF; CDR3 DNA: TGCGCCAGCAGCTTACTCGCCGAGGCCTACGAGCAGTACTTC
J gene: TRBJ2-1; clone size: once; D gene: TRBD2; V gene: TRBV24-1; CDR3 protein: CATSRLAGGGYNEQFF; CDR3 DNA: TGTGCCACCAGTAGGTTAGCGGGAGGGGGGTACAATGAGCAGTTCTTC
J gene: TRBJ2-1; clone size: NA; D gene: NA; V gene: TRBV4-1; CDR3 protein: CASSQDGSEQFF; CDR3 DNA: TGCGCCAGCAGCCAAGATGGGAGTGAGCAGTTCTTC
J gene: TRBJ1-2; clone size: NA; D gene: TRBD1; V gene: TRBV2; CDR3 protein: CATGDYGYTF; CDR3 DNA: TGTGCGACAGGGGACTATGGCTACACCTTC
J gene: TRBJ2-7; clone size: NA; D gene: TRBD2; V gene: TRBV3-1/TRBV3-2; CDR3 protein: CASSQVGSASGYYEQYF; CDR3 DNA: TGTGCCAGCAGCCAAGTAGGGTCGGCTAGCGGCTACTACGAGCAGTACTTC
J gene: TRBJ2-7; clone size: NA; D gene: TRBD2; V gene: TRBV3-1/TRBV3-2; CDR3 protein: CASSRGTRIGYEQYF; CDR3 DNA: TGTGCCAGCAGCCGGGGGACTAGGATCGGCTACGAGCAGTACTTC
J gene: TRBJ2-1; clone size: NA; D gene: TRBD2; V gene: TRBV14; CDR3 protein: CASARDYLNEQFF; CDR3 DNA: TGTGCCAGCGCTCGGGACTACCTCAATGAGCAGTTCTTC
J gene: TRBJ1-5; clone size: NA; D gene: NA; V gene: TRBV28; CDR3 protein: CASSFFQGREPQHF; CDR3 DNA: TGTGCCAGCAGTTTCTTCCAGGGGCGGGAGCCCCAGCATTTT
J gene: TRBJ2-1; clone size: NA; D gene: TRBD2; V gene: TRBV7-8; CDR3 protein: CASSFEGLAVWDEQFF; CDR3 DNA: TGTGCCAGCAGCTTCGAGGGACTAGCGGTCTGGGATGAGCAGTTCTTC
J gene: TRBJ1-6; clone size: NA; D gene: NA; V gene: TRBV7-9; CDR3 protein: CASSLTGLLHF; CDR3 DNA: TGTGCCAGCAGCCTAACTGGACTACTCCACTTT
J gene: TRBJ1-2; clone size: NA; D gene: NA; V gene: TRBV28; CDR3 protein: CASSPSYDSGGYTF; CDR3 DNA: TGTGCCAGCAGTCCCTCGTACGACAGTGGTGGCTACACCTTC
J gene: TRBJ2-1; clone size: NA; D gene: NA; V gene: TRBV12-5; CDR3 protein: CASGLVLGEQFF; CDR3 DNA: TGTGCTAGTGGTTTGGTACTTGGTGAGCAGTTCTTC
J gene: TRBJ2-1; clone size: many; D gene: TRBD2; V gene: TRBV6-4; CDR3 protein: CASSVGTSGNEQFF; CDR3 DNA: TGTGCCAGCAGCGTAGGGACTAGCGGCAATGAGCAGTTCTTC
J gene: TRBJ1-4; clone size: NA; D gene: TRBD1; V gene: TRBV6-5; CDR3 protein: CASRRRQGANEKLFF; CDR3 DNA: TGTGCCAGCAGACGACGACAGGGAGCTAATGAAAAACTGTTTTTT
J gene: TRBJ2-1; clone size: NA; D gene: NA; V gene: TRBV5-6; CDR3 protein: CASSSDGSHEQFF; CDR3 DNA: TGTGCCAGCAGCAGTGATGGTAGCCATGAGCAGTTCTTC
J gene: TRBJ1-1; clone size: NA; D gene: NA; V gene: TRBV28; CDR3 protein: CASSLSRNTEAFF; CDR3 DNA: TGTGCCAGCAGTTTAAGCCGGAACACTGAAGCTTTCTTT
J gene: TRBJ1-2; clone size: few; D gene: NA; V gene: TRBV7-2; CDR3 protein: CASSFNSQGGGYTF; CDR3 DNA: TGTGCCAGCAGCTTTAACTCACAGGGCGGAGGCTACACCTTC
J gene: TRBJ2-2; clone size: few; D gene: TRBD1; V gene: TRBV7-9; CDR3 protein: CASSTGQGTGELFF; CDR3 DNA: TGTGCCAGCAGCACCGGACAGGGGACCGGGGAGCTGTTTTTT
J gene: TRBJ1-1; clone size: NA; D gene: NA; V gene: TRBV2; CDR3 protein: CASSEHAGANTEAFF; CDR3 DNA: TGTGCCAGCAGTGAACATGCAGGGGCGAACACTGAAGCTTTCTTT
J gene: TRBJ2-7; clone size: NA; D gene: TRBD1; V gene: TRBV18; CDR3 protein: CASSPTGDTDYEQYF; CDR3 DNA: TGTGCCAGCTCACCAACAGGGGACACGGACTACGAGCAGTACTTC